This T cell receptor (beta chain) is drawn from a study of CD8 T cells in Susac syndrome. This clonotype is a singleton in its sample. Its target is unknown. Germline V gene data show CDR1 as MNHEY and CDR2 as SMNVEV (reference sequence). The CDR3 is 14 residues long. Trimming shortened V by 6 bases and J by 3 bases, and 14 bases separated the two germline ends. TEMRA cells were enriched by FACS, while CD8+ and CD4+ T cells were obtained through a negative isolation that was performed magnetically. The authors reverse transcribed about 0.45 to 1 ug RNA with random hexamers. With immunoSEQ multiplex PCR, TCR beta CDR3 was amplified across 54 Vbeta and 13 Jbeta. TCRdb independently ran MiXCR on the immunoSEQ multiplex PCR reads; one entry per CDR3 protein. The sample has about 250,000 distinct CDR3 sequences, over 85% seen once. Study-level points and caveats: The authors acknowledged that the study's TCR sequencing and HLA analysis involved relatively few individuals.

The chain carries TRBV27 and TRBJ1-2, with TRBD1 as a possible D gene (5 bases). This sequence originates from a human donor with multiple sclerosis. The material sequenced was CD4+ T cells from PBMCs. In nucleotides, the CDR3 is TGTGCCAGCAGCATAAGGCAGGGACACTATGGCTACACCTTC. This translates into CASSIRQGHYGYTF.